This T cell receptor (beta chain) was identified during a study of T cell repertoires in cytomegalovirus infection. Turning to the study itself: CMV infection plus the matching HLA type was flagged by public TCR beta signatures.

As to this clonotype: Its antigen is not known.

Study results and caveats: Carriage of CMV together with the relevant HLA was identifiable through cumulative public TCR beta family frequency. What dominated the ex vivo response were HLA-C-restricted CMV-specific TCR beta clonotypes.

Germline lookup yields CDR1 SEHNR and CDR2 FQNEAQ (reference sequence). With V trimmed by 11 bases and J by 0 bases, 10 bases remained unmatched. The CDR3 has 15 amino acids. TCRdb fed the reads into MiXCR, producing one record per CDR3 protein. Counted here are around 570,000 distinct CDR3 sequences, 35% to 50% occurring once; the ten biggest clones make up around 46%. The sequenced sample was cultured PBMCs, obtained from culture after CMV antigen stimulation. This clonotype originated in a human donor in good health (CMV status not recorded). Some clones in this sample may be carry-over from other donors' samples. J is TRBJ2-1 and V is TRBV7-9; 7 nucleotides match TRBD1. Here the CDR3 DNA reads TGTGCCTCCGACAGGGCCATTAGCTCCTACAATGAGCAGTTCTTC. This codes for CASDRAISSYNEQFF.